The T cell receptor beta chain under discussion was sequenced for a study of neoadjuvant anti-PD-1 for oral cavity cancer. Study-wide background: Nivolumab at 3 mg/kg was mostly given biweekly, three to four doses, pre-surgery. Patients without progression got a fourth dose around day 43.

Stage II-IVA oral cavity squamous cell carcinoma was new and untreated by systemic or radiation therapy. These oral cavity squamous cell carcinomas were HPV-negative and locally advanced. The table came from immunoSEQ multiplex PCR; TCRdb's copy has only in-frame clones and leaves some out. The sample lists about 9,300 clones; around 63% were seen once. The CDR3 is made up of 13 amino acids. Germline V gives CDR1 LNHNV, CDR2 YYDKDF (reference sequence). The ends were cut back, 1 base at V and 8 bases at J, with 11 bases in the middle. This TCR was sampled from a person between 40 and 80 years old with oral cavity squamous cell carcinoma. The J gene is TRBJ1-2, the V gene TRBV15; D ambiguous. The sample here was tumor tissue, taken before nivolumab (anti-PD-1) treatment. CDR3 in amino acids: CATSRVSLEGYTF. The CDR3 DNA sequence: TGTGCCACCAGCAGAGTTAGTCTGGAGGGCTACACCTTC.